Listed here are 30 T cell receptor beta chains from one sample, sequenced in a study of lymphopenia after photon versus proton radiotherapy. Sequencing used immunoSEQ multiplex PCR; TCRdb keeps in-frame clones, though not all of them. This table holds 40,000 or so clones, roughly 87% found once. The sequencing used peripheral blood, collected from a patient treated with photon-based radiotherapy. These receptors were taken from a middle-aged man with gastric cancer.

The rearrangement links TRBV30 to TRBJ1-2, with TRBD1 as a possible D gene (5 bases). The ends were cut back, 7 bases at V and 4 bases at J, with 10 bases in the middle. The CDR3 is 11 residues long. CDR1 is GTSNPN and CDR2 is SVGIG in the germline V gene (reference sequence). The CDR3 bases are TGTGCCTCGGAAGGGGTCTATGGCTACACCTTC. It translates to CASEGVYGYTF.

V gene TRBV5-1 combines with J gene TRBJ1-4; tentatively, D is TRBD1 (6 bases). Germline V gives CDR1 SGHRS, CDR2 YFSETQ. V gave up 4 bases and J gave up 8 bases, with 15 bases separating them. This CDR3 contains 14 residues. In nucleotides, the CDR3 is TGCGCCAGCAGCCCGACAGGCGACGAGGAAAAACTGTTTTTT. The encoded protein is CASSPTGDEEKLFF. Complete variable domain (other parts from reference TRBV5-1 and TRBJ1-4): KAGVTQTPRYLIKTRGQQVTLSCSPISGHRSVSWYQQTPGQGLQFLFEYFSETQRNKGNFPGRFSGRQFSNSRSEMNVSTLELGDSALYLCASSPTGDEEKLFFGSGTQLSVL.

The chain joins TRBV6-5 to TRBJ2-7, with TRBD2 as a possible D gene (5 bases). This CDR3 has 12 amino acids. Trimming stripped 8 bases from V and 5 bases from J, with 13 bases between. CDR1 and CDR2 from the germline V gene are MNHEY and SVGAGI. CDR3 sequence: CASAGPADEQYF. The DNA of the CDR3 is TGTGCCAGCGCGGGCCCGGCGGACGAGCAGTACTTC.

The chain joins TRBV2 to TRBJ1-1; the D gene is possibly TRBD1 (5 bases). Germline lookup yields CDR1 SNHLY and CDR2 FYNNEI. The CDR3 totals 13 residues. With 3 bases removed from V and 5 bases from J, the gap between germline ends came to 10 bases. The chain's CDR3 is CASSEVEGTEAFF. CDR3 nucleotides: TGTGCCAGCAGTGAGGTGGAGGGGACTGAAGCTTTCTTT.

The chain has TRBV7-2 and TRBJ1-5; unclear D gene. Germline V gives CDR1 SGHTA, CDR2 FQGNSA. CDR3 length equals 14 residues. Trimming removed 8 bases from V and 1 base from J, with 12 bases in between. CDR3 nucleotides: TGTGCCAGCGGATTGGGCAGGAGCAATCAGCCCCAGCATTTT. Its protein is CASGLGRSNQPQHF.

This chain joins TRBV7-9 and TRBJ2-1; the match to TRBD2 covers 12 bases. J gave up 7 bases and V 3 bases, and 7 bases lay outside the gene matches. CDR1 is SEHNR and CDR2 is FQNEAQ in the germline V gene (reference sequence). This CDR3 region has 16 residues. The CDR3 protein is CASSFRSTSGGNEQFF. The CDR3 DNA reads as TGTGCCAGCAGCTTCCGGAGTACTAGCGGGGGGAATGAGCAGTTCTTC.

V usage is TRBV18 and J usage is TRBJ2-1; 13 bases line up with TRBD2. The CDR3 totals 17 residues. From germline, CDR1 is KGHSH and CDR2 LQKENI. J was trimmed by 6 bases and V by 2 bases; bases with no gene match: 7. The CDR3 coding sequence is TGTGCCAGCTCACCAAAGAGACTAGCGGGGGGCTTCAATGAGCAGTTCTTC. It translates to CASSPKRLAGGFNEQFF. The full variable domain, in which reference TRBV18 and TRBJ2-1 provide the parts outside the CDR3, is NAGVMQNPRHLVRRRGQEARLRCSPMKGHSHVYWYRQLPEEGLKFMVYLQKENIIDESGMPKERFSAEFPKEGPSILRIQQVVRGDSAAYFCASSPKRLAGGFNEQFFGPGTRLTVL.

V is TRBV7-9 and J is TRBJ2-5, with D possibly matching TRBD1 (7 bases). Looked up from germline, CDR1 is SEHNR and CDR2 is FQNEAQ (reference sequence). Trimming took off 2 bases at V and 1 base at J, with 14 bases between the two ends. This CDR3 has 16 residues. The CDR3 reads CASSLPQGGLQETQYF. DNA for the CDR3: TGTGCCAGCAGCTTACCCCAGGGGGGTCTCCAAGAGACCCAGTACTTC.

The V and J genes are TRBV4-3 and TRBJ1-2, with TRBD1 matching over 12 bases. The J segment lost 4 bases and the V segment lost 0 bases, leaving 3 bases of the junction unmatched. The germline V gene has CDR1 LGHNA and CDR2 YSLEER. This CDR3 spans 16 amino acids. CDR3 nucleotide sequence: TGCGCCAGCAGCCAAGACGGGACAGGGGGCGGCTATGGCTACACCTTC. This sequence encodes CASSQDGTGGGYGYTF.

The chain employs TRBV13 and TRBJ2-7, with a tentative D call TRBD1 (5 bases). In germline, CDR1 is PRHDT, CDR2 FYEKMQ (reference sequence). V lost 5 bases, J lost 2 bases, and 10 bases lay in between. The CDR3 is 13 residues long. CDR3 nucleotides: TGTGCCAGCAGCCCTAGGGGTCCCTACGAGCAGTACTTC. Amino acid sequence: CASSPRGPYEQYF.

This clone was recorded only once. The V and J genes are TRBV7-3 and TRBJ2-7; perhaps D is TRBD1 or TRBD2 (6 bases each). CDR3 size: 15 residues. The V gene lost 2 bases and the J gene lost 3 bases, with 14 bases spanning the gap. CDR1 and CDR2 (germline): SGHTA, FQGTGA. CDR3 residues: CASSLVFGGDYEQYF. For the CDR3, the DNA is TGTGCCAGCAGCTTAGTTTTCGGGGGCGACTACGAGCAGTACTTC.

V usage is TRBV15 and J usage is TRBJ2-2, with D perhaps being TRBD1 or TRBD2 (5 bases each). The CDR3 is made up of 15 amino acids. Between the trimmed V and J ends, which lost 5 bases and 1 base, there was a span of 11 bases. Germline CDR1 LNHNV, CDR2 YYDKDF (reference sequence). CDR3 bases: TGTGCCACCAGCCCGAGAGGGGAGAACACCGGGGAGCTGTTTTTT. It encodes CATSPRGENTGELFF.

This chain uses TRBV5-1 with TRBJ2-5, with D possibly being TRBD2 (6 bases). Germline lookup yields CDR1 SGHRS and CDR2 YFSETQ. This CDR3 has 17 amino acids. Deletions cut 4 bases from V and 4 bases from J, with 23 bases between. Here the CDR3 DNA reads TGCGCCAGCAGCGCCCCCGACTTGGGGGGTAGCGGAGAGACCCAGTACTTC. Amino acid sequence: CASSAPDLGGSGETQYF.

This clone came up once. The J gene is TRBJ1-4, the V gene TRBV5-1; tentatively, D is TRBD1 (6 bases). Trimming cost V 2 bases and J 2 bases, with 10 bases left between them. The germline V gene has CDR1 SGHRS and CDR2 YFSETQ. The CDR3 is made up of 15 amino acids. The DNA of the CDR3 is TGCGCCAGCAGCTTACAGGGTAACACTAATGAAAAACTGTTTTTT. Translated: CASSLQGNTNEKLFF.

The rearrangement uses TRBV4-3 and TRBJ2-5; either TRBD1 or TRBD2 may supply D (6 bases each). The V gene's germline CDR1 is LGHNA and CDR2 YSLEER. CDR3 size: 18 residues. V was cut by 1 base and J by 1 base, with 19 bases left in between. The CDR3: CASSQGPGARSSQETQYF. In DNA, the CDR3 is TGCGCCAGCAGCCAAGGGCCGGGGGCCAGGTCCTCCCAAGAGACCCAGTACTTC.

V and J are TRBV6-5 and TRBJ2-7; D tentatively fits TRBD1 or TRBD2 (5 bases each). V was cut by 5 bases and J by 6 bases, with 8 bases left in between. Germline V gene lookup returns CDR1 MNHEY and CDR2 SVGAGI. CDR3 length: 11 residues. CDR3 nucleotide sequence: TGTGCCAGCAGTCTGGGGACCGAGCAGTACTTC. Translated: CASSLGTEQYF.

J is TRBJ2-1 and V is TRBV5-1; 7 positions match TRBD1. J was trimmed by 6 bases and V by 0 bases; bases with no gene match: 15. The CDR3 consists of 18 residues. Looked up from germline, CDR1 is SGHRS and CDR2 is YFSETQ. In DNA form, the CDR3 reads TGCGCCAGCAGCTTGGGACAGGGCTTCGTAAGGACTTCCAATGAGCAGTTCTTC. Translating gives CASSLGQGFVRTSNEQFF. Full variable domain (outside the CDR3, taken from reference TRBV5-1 and TRBJ2-1): KAGVTQTPRYLIKTRGQQVTLSCSPISGHRSVSWYQQTPGQGLQFLFEYFSETQRNKGNFPGRFSGRQFSNSRSEMNVSTLELGDSALYLCASSLGQGFVRTSNEQFFGPGTRLTVL.

The chain joins TRBV7-2 to TRBJ2-1, with D possibly TRBD2 on 6 matching bases. V gave up 3 bases and J gave up 7 bases, with 7 bases separating them. The CDR3 contains 12 residues. Germline V gene sequence: CDR1 SGHTA, CDR2 FQGNSA. The CDR3 DNA follows: TGTGCCAGCAGCTTCGGGACTAATGAGCAGTTCTTC. This gives the protein CASSFGTNEQFF.

The chain links TRBV16 to TRBJ2-1; 8 nucleotides match TRBD2. CDR3 length: 14 amino acids. Germline CDR1 reads KGHSY; CDR2 reads FQNENV. Trimming took 4 bases from V and 10 from J; bases not matched to a gene: 9. CDR3 in DNA: TGTGCCAGCAGCCGTGATAGCGGGGACACGGAGCAGTTCTTC. It is translated as CASSRDSGDTEQFF.

The V gene is TRBV10-1, the J gene TRBJ2-7; D remains ambiguous. Trimming pared 8 bases from V and 2 bases from J, leaving 19 bases between. CDR1 WNHNN and CDR2 SYGVQD come from the germline V gene (reference sequence). The length of the CDR3 is 15 residues. Here the CDR3 DNA reads TGCGCCAGCGGAATTACTTTCGGCCCGACCTACGAGCAGTACTTC. Amino acids: CASGITFGPTYEQYF.

In this sample, this clone turned up once. This sequence joins TRBV7-9 and TRBJ2-7; D not resolved. There are 12 residues in the CDR3. V was cut by 2 bases and J by 5 bases, with 7 bases left in between. Per germline, CDR1 SEHNR and CDR2 FQNEAQ (reference sequence). CDR3 nucleotide sequence: TGTGCCAGCAGCTTAATACAGCACGAGCAGTACTTC. It encodes CASSLIQHEQYF.

This clone came up once. The chain recombines TRBV15 with TRBJ2-3; 8 bases agree with TRBD1. V lost 4 bases to trimming and J lost 4 bases; unmatched junction nucleotides: 4. CDR1 is LNHNV and CDR2 is YYDKDF in the germline V gene (reference sequence). This CDR3 is 14 amino acids long. The CDR3 DNA reads TGTGCCACCAGCATACGACAGGGGTCAGATACGCAGTATTTT. Its protein is CATSIRQGSDTQYF.

This clone was detected once. V is TRBV7-2 and J is TRBJ2-3; TRBD1 or TRBD2 may be the D gene (5 bases each). Trimming left V 5 bases short and J 2 bases short, with 11 bases between. This CDR3 contains 14 residues. The germline CDR1 and CDR2 sequences are SGHTA and FQGNSA. The DNA for the CDR3 is TGTGCCAGCAGCCACGGGACCTTCACAGATACGCAGTATTTT. Translation: CASSHGTFTDTQYF.

In this sample, this clone turned up once. V usage is TRBV7-6 and J usage is TRBJ2-1, with D unclear. In germline, CDR1 is SGHVS, CDR2 FNYEAQ. The CDR3 loop spans 14 amino acids. V gave up 1 base and J gave up 0 bases, with 4 bases separating them. CDR3 region: CASSLGASYNEQFF. The DNA for the CDR3 is TGTGCCAGCAGCTTAGGGGCCTCCTACAATGAGCAGTTCTTC.

This chain joins TRBV5-4 and TRBJ1-1; D might be TRBD1 (5 bases). V was cut by 4 bases and J by 1 base, with 14 bases left in between. This CDR3 has 15 residues. Germline assignment: CDR1 SGHNT and CDR2 YYREEE (reference sequence). CDR3 DNA sequence: TGTGCCAGCAGCCCGACCGTCGGGGGGAACACTGAAGCTTTCTTT. Its protein is CASSPTVGGNTEAFF. Full variable domain (rest looked up from reference TRBV5-4 and TRBJ1-1): ETGVTQSPTHLIKTRGQQVTLRCSSQSGHNTVSWYQQALGQGPQFIFQYYREEENGRGNFPPRFSGLQFPNYSSELNVNALELDDSALYLCASSPTVGGNTEAFFGQGTRLTVV.

The chain employs TRBV4-1 and TRBJ2-1; tentatively, D is TRBD1 (7 bases). Between the trimmed V and J ends, which lost 1 base and 1 base, there was a span of 14 bases. CDR1 is MGHRA, CDR2 YSYEKL, per germline. The CDR3 consists of 17 residues. The CDR3 protein is CASSQVPTGRSYNEQFF. The CDR3 DNA sequence: TGCGCCAGCAGCCAAGTCCCGACAGGGAGGTCCTACAATGAGCAGTTCTTC.

This clone was seen just once. CDR3 DNA sequence: TGTGCCAGTAGTATTATGGTTCTAGCAGATGAAAAACTGTTTTTT. Translated: CASSIMVLADEKLFF. This chain uses TRBV19 with TRBJ1-4; D unclear. Germline V gene data show CDR1 as LNHDA and CDR2 as SQIVND (reference sequence). This CDR3 region has 15 residues. Trimming removed 3 bases at V and 6 bases at J, with 14 bases between.

This sequence joins TRBV11-3 and TRBJ2-1; D might be TRBD2 (7 bases). The CDR3 spans 15 residues. Germline V gene data show CDR1 as SGHNT and CDR2 as YENEEA. V was clipped by 0 bases and J by 9 bases, with 15 bases between them. The CDR3 reads CASSLDLGGPSEQFF. The CDR3 DNA reads as TGTGCCAGCAGCTTAGATTTGGGGGGGCCATCTGAGCAGTTCTTC.

V gene TRBV7-2 combines with J gene TRBJ1-1; no clear D gene. Germline loops: CDR1 SGHTA, CDR2 FQGNSA. The CDR3 covers 12 residues. The germline V and J ends were trimmed by 2 bases and 1 base, with 2 bases remaining between them. The CDR3 loop is CASSLQNTEAFF. DNA for the CDR3: TGTGCCAGCAGCTTACAGAACACTGAAGCTTTCTTT.

The chain links TRBV11-3 to TRBJ2-2, with 8 positions matching TRBD2. There are 13 residues in the CDR3. The germline gives CDR1 SGHNT, CDR2 YENEEA. The trim removed 8 bases at V and 5 bases at J, leaving 4 bases unmatched. This CDR3 reads CASSGRVTGELFF. CDR3 DNA: TGTGCCAGCTCCGGGAGGGTAACCGGGGAGCTGTTTTTT.